Detailed here is one T cell receptor beta chain. This clonotype was detected ten times or more. No antigen is known for it. No base qualities exist here, and no much larger clone lies one base off it. This sample is drawn from a study of human T cells and chemical hapten exposure (dated by TCRdb to the early 2020s). At the level of the whole study: For sensitization, 2% DPC in acetone was applied to a roughly 2 cm by roughly 2 cm area of upper inner arm skin. Patients additionally received weekly therapeutic DPC doses to the scalp throughout the approximately 25-week study period. Patch tests used Finn chambers with 0.01% DPC on the upper back, scored after 6 days by International Contact Dermatitis Research Group standards. The mostly female patient cohort included alopecia areata with under or over 50% scalp involvement, alopecia totalis and alopecia universalis. The libraries were sequenced as a pool, and the TCR yield per sample differed mostly because of small variations in library volumes within the pool. In alopecia patients, the study followed how the peripheral blood TCR repertoire changed in vivo over primary and secondary sensitization to diphenylcyclopropenone (DPC), a hapten. Blood samples were taken from patients before sensitization (week 0) and then at 2, 6 and about 24 weeks after DPC sensitization. Nearly 30 alopecia patients gave blood for TCR sequencing at one to four time points (pre-sensitization, 2, 6 and 24 weeks).

Paper-wide results and their limitations: DPC sensitization did not change the number of TCRs with a frequency above 1 in 1000, and there was no evidence of changes in global repertoire structure. Repeated subsampling changed both the strength of the expansion versus patch-test correlation and the threshold at which that correlation became significant. All patients had alopecia, a presumed autoimmune disease, so their immune response might differ from that of healthy individuals. Patch test score correlated positively with the number of PT1 expanded TCRs, reaching significance at thresholds 8, 16 and 32 but not at 4. Expanded TCRs formed significantly more large CDR3 similarity clusters than pre-sensitization or healthy control sets, consistent with antigen-driven responses.

The CDR3 numbers 14 residues from cysteine through phenylalanine. Only the CDR3 region is kept as DNA, spanning 42 bases read in frame from base 1. V is pared back by 2 bases and J by 8 bases, with 13 bases lying between the germline termini. Looking up the germline V gene yields CDR1 SNHLY and CDR2 FYNNEI. The label giving this sample's time point can be read as: patch test 1, 2 weeks after DPC sensitization. The meaning of the sample's treatment or condition label: therapeutic diphenylcyclopropenone sensitization with weekly scalp DPC. Blood at each patch-test visit was drawn before the patch test was applied. Patients were considered eligible if aged 18 to 70, diagnosed with alopecia and deemed suitable for DPC therapy, and patients were excluded if pregnant. Total RNA was extracted from unfractionated whole blood that had been collected in Tempus Blood RNA tubes. Library method: RACE. These reads were obtained on a NextSeq 500. During library preparation, unique molecular identifiers were attached to individual cDNA molecules so that TCRs could be counted quantitatively and reproducibly. From each blood RNA sample, both TCR alpha and TCR beta chains were sequenced. Under the source paper's analysis protocol: Samples had a median of approximately 93,000 TCRs, with a range from 23,224 to 690,600. V, J and CDR3 annotation of the TCR reads was carried out using the Decombinator software suite. To make PS versus PT1 abundance plots, every sample was subsampled to the same number of TCRs (28,000). TCRs were defined as expanded if absent before sensitization and observed at least eight times at the 2-week time point. The public sequencing data were trimmed at Q25 with fastp and processed into clonotypes with MiXCR by TCRdb, which kept only in-frame beta chains. Rows with a matching CDR3 protein are joined into one entry that keeps the most common DNA and genes. TCRdb assigned the V and J calls; the authors' analysis was not used. For this sample there are approximately 400,000 distinct CDR3 sequences; approximately 5% appear just once. The ten largest clones take up 2% to 2.5% of the sample.

The rearranged segments are TRBV2 and TRBJ1-5; the D gene lacks a confident call. The specimen was whole blood, collected in connection with sensitization to the hapten diphenylcyclopropenone (DPC). The origin of this receptor is a woman between 45 and 60 years old with alopecia areata. Some clones in this sample may be carry-over from other donors' samples. This receptor has the CDR3 CASSESDVLKPQHF. The DNA sequence follows: TGTGCCAGCAGTGAAAGCGACGTCCTAAAGCCCCAGCATTTT.